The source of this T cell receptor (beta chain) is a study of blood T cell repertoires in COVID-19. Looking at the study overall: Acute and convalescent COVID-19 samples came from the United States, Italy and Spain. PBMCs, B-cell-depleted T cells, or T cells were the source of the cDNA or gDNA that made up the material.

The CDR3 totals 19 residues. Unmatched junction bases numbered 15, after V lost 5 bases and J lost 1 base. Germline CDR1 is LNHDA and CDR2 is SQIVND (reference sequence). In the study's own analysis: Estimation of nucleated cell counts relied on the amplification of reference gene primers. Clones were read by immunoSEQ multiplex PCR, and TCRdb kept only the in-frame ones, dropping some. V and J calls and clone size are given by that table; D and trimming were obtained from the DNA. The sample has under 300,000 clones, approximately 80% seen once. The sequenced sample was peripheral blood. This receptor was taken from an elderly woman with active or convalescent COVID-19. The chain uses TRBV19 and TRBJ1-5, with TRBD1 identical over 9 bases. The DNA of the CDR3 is TGTGCCAGTAGTCCCTACGGGACAGGGACAGTTTGGAGCAATCAGCCCCAGCATTTT. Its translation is CASSPYGTGTVWSNQPQHF.